These 7 T cell receptor beta chains were all obtained from the same sample, sequenced in a study of T-cell reconstitution after alpha-beta-depleted transplantation in children (dated by TCRdb to about 2016). The sample's treatment or condition label is to be understood as: allogeneic hematopoietic cell transplantation with graft depleted of TCRalphabeta T cells and CD19 B cells. Library prep was done by PCR. Sequencing was performed on an Illumina HiSeq 2500. Molecular barcoding was employed in the preparation of TCR libraries, with unique molecular identifiers being used to normalize TCRbeta repertoire quantification. The raw public data were reprocessed by TCRdb itself: fastp quality trimming at Q25, MiXCR clonotype calling, in-frame beta chains only. Records with the same CDR3 protein are collapsed into one entry carrying the most frequent genes and DNA. In all, the sample holds roughly 790,000 distinct CDR3 sequences, and roughly 15% of those were seen once. The ten biggest clones cover about 5% of the sample.

The sequences come from PBMCs, mostly from graft donor cells, collected 360 days after TCRalphabeta/CD19-depleted stem cell transplant. All receptors derive from a male patient younger than 18 who had a stem cell transplant for acute lymphoblastic leukemia, so the T cells may come from the graft donor.

The chain couples TRBV6-1 to TRBJ2-1, with a possible D match to TRBD1 (6 bases). CDR1 MNHNS and CDR2 SASEGT come from the germline V gene. The CDR3 spans 14 residues. The V end lost 6 bases, the J end lost 3 bases, and 12 bases lay between the germline ends. CDR3 loop: CASRPGAFYNEQFF. The CDR3 coding sequence is TGTGCCAGCAGGCCAGGGGCTTTCTACAATGAGCAGTTCTTC.

This clonotype appeared a single time. The chain combines TRBV12-3 or TRBV12-4 with TRBJ2-1; D ambiguous. Trimming took 1 base from V and 8 from J, leaving 9 bases between them. This CDR3 comprises 13 residues. The chain's CDR3 is CASSLGVGYEQFF. In DNA, the CDR3 is TGTGCCAGCAGTTTAGGAGTAGGGTATGAGCAGTTCTTC.

The chain recombines TRBV20-1 with TRBJ2-7, with 9 bases matching TRBD2. The CDR3 is made up of 15 amino acids. V shed 3 bases, J shed 1 base, and the junction held 7 bases outside the gene matches. Germline V lookup: CDR1 DFQATT, CDR2 SNEGSKA (reference sequence). CDR3: CSARSLLAGSYEQYF. The CDR3 DNA sequence: TGCAGTGCTAGGTCCTTACTAGCGGGTTCCTACGAGCAGTACTTC.

The gene calls are TRBV7-9 and TRBJ2-1; D is undetermined. The V gene's germline CDR1 is SEHNR and CDR2 FQNEAQ (reference sequence). V dropped 3 bases and J dropped 8 bases, with 8 bases sitting between them. The CDR3 is 12 amino acids. CDR3 coding DNA: TGTGCCAGCAGCTTTTTTGTAGATGAGCAGTTCTTC. It translates to CASSFFVDEQFF.

This clonotype was observed at least ten times. The junction differs from germline at one of its ends, possibly a read error. The chain uses TRBV5-1 and TRBJ2-2; a possible D gene is TRBD2 (6 bases). This CDR3 contains 15 residues. From germline, CDR1 is SGHRS and CDR2 YFSETQ. CDR3 sequence (DNA): TGTGCCAGCAGCCTCGGACTACCGAACACCGGGGAGCTGTTTTTT. As protein: CASSLGLPNTGELFF.

This chain joins TRBV7-3 and TRBJ2-1; 8 nucleotides agree with TRBD2. Per germline, CDR1 SGHTA and CDR2 FQGTGA. The trim removed 5 bases at V and 14 bases at J, leaving 5 bases unmatched. CDR3 length: 11 amino acids. The CDR3 here is CASSAKREKFF. The CDR3 bases are TGTGCCAGCAGCGCCAAGCGGGAGAAGTTCTTC.

In this sample, this clonotype turned up many times. The chain carries TRBV6-6 and TRBJ2-7, with TRBD2 matching 11 bases. V was clipped by 5 bases and J by 5 bases; unmatched bases: 14. Germline V lookup: CDR1 MNHNY, CDR2 SVGAGI (reference sequence). CDR3 size: 17 residues. CDR3 residues: CASSRIIAGGPIHEQYF. The CDR3 DNA reads as TGTGCCAGCAGTCGGATCATAGCGGGAGGGCCGATCCACGAGCAGTACTTC.